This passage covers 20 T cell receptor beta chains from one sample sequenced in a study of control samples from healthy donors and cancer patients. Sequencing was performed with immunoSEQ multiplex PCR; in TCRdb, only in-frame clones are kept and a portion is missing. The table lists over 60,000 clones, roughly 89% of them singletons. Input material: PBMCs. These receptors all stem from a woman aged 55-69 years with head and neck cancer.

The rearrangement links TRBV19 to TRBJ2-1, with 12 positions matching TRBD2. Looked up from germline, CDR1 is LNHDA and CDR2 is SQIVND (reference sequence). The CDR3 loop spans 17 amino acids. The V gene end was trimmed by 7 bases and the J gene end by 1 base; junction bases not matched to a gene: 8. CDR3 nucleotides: TGTGCCAGTACCCTACTAGCGGGAGGTTCATCCTACAATGAGCAGTTCTTC. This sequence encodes CASTLLAGGSSYNEQFF.

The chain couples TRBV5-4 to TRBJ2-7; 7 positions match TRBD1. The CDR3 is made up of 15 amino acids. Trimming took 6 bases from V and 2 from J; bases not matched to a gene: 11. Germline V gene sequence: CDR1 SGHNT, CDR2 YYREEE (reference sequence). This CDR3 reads CASNKGGDSAYEQYF. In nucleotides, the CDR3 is TGTGCCAGCAACAAAGGTGGGGACAGTGCCTACGAGCAGTACTTC.

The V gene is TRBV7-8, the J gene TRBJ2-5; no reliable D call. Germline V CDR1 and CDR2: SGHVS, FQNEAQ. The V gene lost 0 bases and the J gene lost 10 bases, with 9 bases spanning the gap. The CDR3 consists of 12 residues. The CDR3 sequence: CASSLAEKGQYF. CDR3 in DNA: TGTGCCAGCAGCTTAGCTGAGAAGGGCCAGTACTTC. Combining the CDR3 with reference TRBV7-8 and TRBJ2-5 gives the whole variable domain GAGVSQSPRYKVAKRGQDVALRCDPISGHVSLFWYQQALGQGPEFLTYFQNEAQLDKSGLPSDRFFAERPEGSVSTLKIQRTQQEDSAVYLCASSLAEKGQYFGPGTRLLVL.

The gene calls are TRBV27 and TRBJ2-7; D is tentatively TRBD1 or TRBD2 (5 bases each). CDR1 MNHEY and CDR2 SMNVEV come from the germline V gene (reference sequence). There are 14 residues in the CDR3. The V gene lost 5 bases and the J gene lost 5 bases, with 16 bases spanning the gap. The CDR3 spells CASSGGGRADEQYF. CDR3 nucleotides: TGTGCCAGCAGTGGTGGGGGAAGGGCCGACGAGCAGTACTTC.

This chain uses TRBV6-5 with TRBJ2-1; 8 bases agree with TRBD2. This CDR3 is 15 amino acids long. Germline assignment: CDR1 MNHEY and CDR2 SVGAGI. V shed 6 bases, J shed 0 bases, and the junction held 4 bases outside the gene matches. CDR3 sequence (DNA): TGTGCCAGCAGCACTAGCGGTAGCTCCTACAATGAGCAGTTCTTC. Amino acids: CASSTSGSSYNEQFF.

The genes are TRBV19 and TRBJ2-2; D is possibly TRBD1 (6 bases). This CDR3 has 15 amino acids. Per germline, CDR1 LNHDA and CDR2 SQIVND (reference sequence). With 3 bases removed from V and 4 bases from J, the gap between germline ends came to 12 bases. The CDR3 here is CASSIPTGATGELFF. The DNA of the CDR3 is TGTGCCAGTAGTATCCCGACAGGTGCCACCGGGGAGCTGTTTTTT.

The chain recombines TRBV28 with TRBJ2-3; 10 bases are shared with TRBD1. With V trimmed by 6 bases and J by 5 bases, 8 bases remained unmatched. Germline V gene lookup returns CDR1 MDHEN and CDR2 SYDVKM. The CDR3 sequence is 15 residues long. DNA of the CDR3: TGTGCCAGCAGATTGACAGGGGGCGCGGTAGATACGCAGTATTTT. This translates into CASRLTGGAVDTQYF.

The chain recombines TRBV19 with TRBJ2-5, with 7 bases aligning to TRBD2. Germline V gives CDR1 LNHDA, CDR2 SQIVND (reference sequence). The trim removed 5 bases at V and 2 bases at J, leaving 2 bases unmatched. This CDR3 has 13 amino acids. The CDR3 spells CASSPAGQETQYF. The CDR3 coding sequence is TGTGCCAGTAGTCCAGCGGGGCAAGAGACCCAGTACTTC.

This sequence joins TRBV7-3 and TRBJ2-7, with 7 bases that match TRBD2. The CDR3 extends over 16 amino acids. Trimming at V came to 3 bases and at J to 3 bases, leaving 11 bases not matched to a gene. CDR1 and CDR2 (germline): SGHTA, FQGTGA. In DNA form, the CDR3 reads TGTGCCAGCAGCTTCCCCTCTCGGGGGGAGAACTACGAGCAGTACTTC. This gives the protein CASSFPSRGENYEQYF. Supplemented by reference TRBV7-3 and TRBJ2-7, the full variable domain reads GAGVSQTPSNKVTEKGKYVELRCDPISGHTALYWYRQSLGQGPEFLIYFQGTGAADDSGLPNDRFFAVRPEGSVSTLKIQRTERGDSAVYLCASSFPSRGENYEQYFGPGTRLTVT.

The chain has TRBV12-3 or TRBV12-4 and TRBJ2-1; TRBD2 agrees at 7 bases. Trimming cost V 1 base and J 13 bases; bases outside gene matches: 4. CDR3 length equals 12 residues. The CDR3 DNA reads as TGTGCCAGCAGTTTAGGTCTAGCGGTTCAGTTCTTC. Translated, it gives CASSLGLAVQFF.

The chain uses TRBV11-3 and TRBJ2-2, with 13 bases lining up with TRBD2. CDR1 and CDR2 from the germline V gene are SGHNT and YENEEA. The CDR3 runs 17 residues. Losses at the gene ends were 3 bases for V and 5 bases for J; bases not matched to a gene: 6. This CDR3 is CASSFGLAGVGTGELFF. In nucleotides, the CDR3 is TGTGCCAGCAGCTTTGGACTAGCGGGAGTTGGGACCGGGGAGCTGTTTTTT.

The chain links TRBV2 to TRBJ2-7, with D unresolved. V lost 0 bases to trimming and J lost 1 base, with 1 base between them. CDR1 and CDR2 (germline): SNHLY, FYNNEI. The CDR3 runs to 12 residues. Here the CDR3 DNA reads TGTGCCAGCAGTGAAGCGTCCTACGAGCAGTACTTC. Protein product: CASSEASYEQYF.

DNA for the CDR3: TGTGCCAGCAGGCTATCGGGAGGTGATCAGCCCCAGCATTTT. It translates to CASRLSGGDQPQHF. The V and J genes are TRBV6-5 and TRBJ1-5; D remains unclear. CDR1 MNHEY and CDR2 SVGAGI come from the germline V gene. V lost 6 bases, J lost 5 bases, and 14 bases lay in between. This CDR3 region has 14 residues.

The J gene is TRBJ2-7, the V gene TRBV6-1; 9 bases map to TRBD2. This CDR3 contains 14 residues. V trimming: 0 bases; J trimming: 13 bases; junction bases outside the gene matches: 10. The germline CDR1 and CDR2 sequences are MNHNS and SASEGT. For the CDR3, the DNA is TGTGCCAGCAGTGAAGCGCCTAGCGGGGAATTACGTTACTTC. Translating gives CASSEAPSGELRYF.

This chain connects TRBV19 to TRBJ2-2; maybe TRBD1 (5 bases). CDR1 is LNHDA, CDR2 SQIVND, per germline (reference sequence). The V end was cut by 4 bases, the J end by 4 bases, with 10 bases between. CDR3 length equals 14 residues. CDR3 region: CASSTGLGTGELFF. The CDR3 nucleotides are TGTGCCAGTAGTACAGGGTTGGGCACCGGGGAGCTGTTTTTT.

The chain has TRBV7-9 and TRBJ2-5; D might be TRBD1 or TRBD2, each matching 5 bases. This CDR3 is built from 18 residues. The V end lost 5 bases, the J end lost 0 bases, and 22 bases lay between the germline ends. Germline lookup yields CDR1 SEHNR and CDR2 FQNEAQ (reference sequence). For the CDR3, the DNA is TGTGCCAGCAGCGAAGGGGCGCTGAGGGGCAAGAACCAAGAGACCCAGTACTTC. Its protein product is CASSEGALRGKNQETQYF.

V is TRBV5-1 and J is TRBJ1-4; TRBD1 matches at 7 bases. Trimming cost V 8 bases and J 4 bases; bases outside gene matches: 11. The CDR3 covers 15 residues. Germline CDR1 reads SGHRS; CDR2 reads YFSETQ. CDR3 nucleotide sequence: TGCGCCAGTTCACGCTCGACAGGGCGTAATGAAAAACTGTTTTTT. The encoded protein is CASSRSTGRNEKLFF.

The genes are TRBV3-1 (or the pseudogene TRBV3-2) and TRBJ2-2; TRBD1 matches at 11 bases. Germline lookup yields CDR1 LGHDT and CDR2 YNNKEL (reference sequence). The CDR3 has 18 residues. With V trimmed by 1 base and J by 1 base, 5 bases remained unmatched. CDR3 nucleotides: TGTGCCAGCAGCCAAGGGTGGGGACAGGGGGAGAACACCGGGGAGCTGTTTTTT. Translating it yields CASSQGWGQGENTGELFF.

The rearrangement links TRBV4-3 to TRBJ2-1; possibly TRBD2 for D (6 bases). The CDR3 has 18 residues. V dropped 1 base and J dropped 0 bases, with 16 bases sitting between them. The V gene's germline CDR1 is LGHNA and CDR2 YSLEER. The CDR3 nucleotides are TGCGCCAGCAGCCAAGTTTTCGGAGGGCCGAGCTCCTACAATGAGCAGTTCTTC. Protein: CASSQVFGGPSSYNEQFF.

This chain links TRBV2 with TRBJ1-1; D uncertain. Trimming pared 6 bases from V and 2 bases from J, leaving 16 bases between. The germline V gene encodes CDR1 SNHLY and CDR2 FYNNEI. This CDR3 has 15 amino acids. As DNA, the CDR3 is TGTGCCAGCAGGGGTTGGGAGAGACTAAACACTGAAGCTTTCTTT. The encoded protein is CASRGWERLNTEAFF.